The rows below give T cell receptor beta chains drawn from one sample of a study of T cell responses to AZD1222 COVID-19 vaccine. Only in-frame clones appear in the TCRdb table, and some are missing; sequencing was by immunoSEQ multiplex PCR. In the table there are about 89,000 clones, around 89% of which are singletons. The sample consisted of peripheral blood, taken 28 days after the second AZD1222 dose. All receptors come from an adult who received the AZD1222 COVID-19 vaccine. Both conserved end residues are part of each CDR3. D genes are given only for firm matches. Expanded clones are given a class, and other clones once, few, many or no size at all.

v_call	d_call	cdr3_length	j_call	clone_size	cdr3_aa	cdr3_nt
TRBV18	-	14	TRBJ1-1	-	CASSFRGAGTEAFF	TGTGCCAGCTCATTTCGGGGCGCGGGCACTGAAGCTTTCTTT
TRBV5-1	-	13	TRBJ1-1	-	CASSLGWVTEAFF	TGCGCCAGCAGCTTGGGGTGGGTGACTGAAGCTTTCTTT
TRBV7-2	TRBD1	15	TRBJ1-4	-	CASSGRTGGNEKLFF	TGTGCCAGCAGCGGGCGGACAGGCGGGAATGAAAAACTGTTTTTT
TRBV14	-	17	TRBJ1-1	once	CASSQDLHGSLNTEAFF	TGTGCCAGCAGCCAAGATCTCCACGGCAGCTTGAACACTGAAGCTTTCTTT
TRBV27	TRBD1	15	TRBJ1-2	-	CASSLSRTGSNGYTF	TGTGCCAGCAGTTTATCGAGGACAGGGAGCAACGGCTACACCTTC
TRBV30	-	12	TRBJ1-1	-	CACYPGDTEAFF	TGTGCCTGCTATCCGGGGGACACTGAAGCTTTCTTT
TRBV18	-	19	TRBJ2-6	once	CASSPNILLKDTGANVLTF	TGTGCCAGCTCACCAAATATTCTGCTTAAGGATACTGGGGCCAACGTCCTGACTTTC
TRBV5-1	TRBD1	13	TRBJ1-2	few	CASSRDSSYGYTF	TGCGCCAGCAGCAGGGACAGCAGCTATGGCTACACCTTC
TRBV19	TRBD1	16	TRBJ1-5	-	CASRASGQGDNQPQHF	TGTGCCAGTAGGGCCTCGGGACAGGGCGACAATCAGCCCCAGCATTTT
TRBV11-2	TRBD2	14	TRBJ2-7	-	CATNHRIGEGEQYF	TGTGCCACCAATCACCGGATCGGGGAGGGGGAGCAGTACTTC